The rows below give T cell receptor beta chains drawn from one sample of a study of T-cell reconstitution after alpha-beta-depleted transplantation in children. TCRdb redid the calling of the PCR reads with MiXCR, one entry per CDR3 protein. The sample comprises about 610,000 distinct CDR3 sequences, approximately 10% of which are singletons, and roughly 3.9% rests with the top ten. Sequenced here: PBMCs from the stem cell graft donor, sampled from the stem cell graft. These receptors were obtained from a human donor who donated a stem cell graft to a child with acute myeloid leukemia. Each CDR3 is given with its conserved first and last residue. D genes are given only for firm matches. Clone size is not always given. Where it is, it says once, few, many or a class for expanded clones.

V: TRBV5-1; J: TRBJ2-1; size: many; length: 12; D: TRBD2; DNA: TGCGCCAGCAGCCTTAGCGGGGGTGAGCAGTTCTTC; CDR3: CASSLSGGEQFF
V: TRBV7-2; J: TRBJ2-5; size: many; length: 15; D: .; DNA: TGTGCCAGCAGCTCCGAGGGAGGTTTCCAAGAGACCCAGTACTTC; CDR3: CASSSEGGFQETQYF
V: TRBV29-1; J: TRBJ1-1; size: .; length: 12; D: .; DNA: TGCAGCGGGAAACACGGGGACACTGAAGCTTTCTTT; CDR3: CSGKHGDTEAFF
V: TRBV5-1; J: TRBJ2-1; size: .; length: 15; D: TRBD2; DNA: TGCGCCAGCAGCTTAGGGACTAGCGGGACCCATGAGCAGTTCTTC; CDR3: CASSLGTSGTHEQFF
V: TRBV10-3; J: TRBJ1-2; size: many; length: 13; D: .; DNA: TGTGCCACCCTAGACGGTCTAGACTATGGCTACACCTTC; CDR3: CATLDGLDYGYTF
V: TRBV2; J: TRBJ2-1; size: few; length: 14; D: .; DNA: TGTGCCAGCAGCGTTACGGGAGATCGGGATGAGCAGTTCTTC; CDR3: CASSVTGDRDEQFF
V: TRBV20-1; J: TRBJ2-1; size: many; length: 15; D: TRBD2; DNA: TGCAGTGCTAGAGAAGGTAGCGGGACCTACAATGAGCAGTTCTTC; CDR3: CSAREGSGTYNEQFF
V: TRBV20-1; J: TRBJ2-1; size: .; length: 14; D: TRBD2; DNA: TGCAGTGCCTCCGGGACTAGCGGGAGTAATGAGCAGTTCTTC; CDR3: CSASGTSGSNEQFF
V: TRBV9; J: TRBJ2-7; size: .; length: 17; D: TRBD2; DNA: TGTGCCAGCAGCGATCATCCTAGCGGGAGGGGAACCTACGAGCAGTACTTC; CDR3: CASSDHPSGRGTYEQYF
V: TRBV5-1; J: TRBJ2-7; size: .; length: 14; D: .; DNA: TGCGCCAGCAGCTTCACCGGGACCCAGGGGGAGCAGTACTTC; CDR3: CASSFTGTQGEQYF
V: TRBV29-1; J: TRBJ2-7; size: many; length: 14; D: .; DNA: TGCAGCGTTGAAGAAAAGCCAGGGTTCTACGAGCAGTACTTC; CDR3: CSVEEKPGFYEQYF
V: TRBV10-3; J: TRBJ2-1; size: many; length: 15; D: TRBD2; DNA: TGTGCCATCAGGGGGGATAGCGGGTTCCCAAGTGAGCAGTTCTTC; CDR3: CAIRGDSGFPSEQFF
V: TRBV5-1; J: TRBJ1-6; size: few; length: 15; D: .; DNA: TGCGCCAGCAGCTTGGAAGAGTCTCATAATTCACCCCTCCACTTT; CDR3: CASSLEESHNSPLHF
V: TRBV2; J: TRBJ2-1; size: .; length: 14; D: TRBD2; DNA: TGTGCCAGCGGGACTAGCGGCCTATACAATGAGCAGTTCTTC; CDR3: CASGTSGLYNEQFF
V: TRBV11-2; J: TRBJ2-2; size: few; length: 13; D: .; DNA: TGTGCCAGCAGCTCTTATAACACCGGGGAGCTGTTTTTT; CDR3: CASSSYNTGELFF
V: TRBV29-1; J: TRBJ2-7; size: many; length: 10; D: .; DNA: TGCAGCGTTGGAACCTACGAGCAGTACTTC; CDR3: CSVGTYEQYF
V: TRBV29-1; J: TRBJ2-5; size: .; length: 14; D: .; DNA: TGCAGAGTTGAAGTTCAAGGGGGGTGGGAGACCCAGTACTTC; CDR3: CRVEVQGGWETQYF
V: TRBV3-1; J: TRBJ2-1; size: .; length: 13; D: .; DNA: TGTGCCAGCAGCCAGGACCATTACAATGAGCAGTTCTTC; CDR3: CASSQDHYNEQFF
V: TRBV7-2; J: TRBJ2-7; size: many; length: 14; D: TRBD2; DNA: TGTGCCAGCCACCCCGGGACTAGCGGAGGCGAGCAGTACTTC; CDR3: CASHPGTSGGEQYF
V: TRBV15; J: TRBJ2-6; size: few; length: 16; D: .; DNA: TGTGCCACCAGCAGAGGATGGGGCTCTGGGGCCAACGTCCTGACTTTC; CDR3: CATSRGWGSGANVLTF
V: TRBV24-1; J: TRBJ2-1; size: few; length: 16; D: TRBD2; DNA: TGTGCCACCAGTGATTCCGTACTAGCGGGGCACAATGAGCAGTTCTTC; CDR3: CATSDSVLAGHNEQFF
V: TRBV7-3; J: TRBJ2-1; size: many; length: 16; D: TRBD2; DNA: TGTGCCAGCAGCTTATCGGGAGGGCCCTCCTACAATGAGCAGTTCTTC; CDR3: CASSLSGGPSYNEQFF
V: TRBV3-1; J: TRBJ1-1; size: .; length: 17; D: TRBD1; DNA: TGTGCCAGCAGCCAAGGAGGGGGGACAGGAATGAACACTGAAGCTTTCTTT; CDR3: CASSQGGGTGMNTEAFF
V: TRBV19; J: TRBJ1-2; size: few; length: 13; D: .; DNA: TGTGCCAGTAATCGGAAATCTCCGTGGGGCTACACCTTC; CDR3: CASNRKSPWGYTF
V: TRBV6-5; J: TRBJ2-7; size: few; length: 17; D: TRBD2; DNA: TGTGCCAGCAGTAGACCGGGACTAGCGGGAACCTACGTCGAGCAGTACTTC; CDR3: CASSRPGLAGTYVEQYF
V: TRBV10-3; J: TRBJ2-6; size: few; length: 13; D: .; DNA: TGTGCCATCAAAGCTTCTGGGGCCAACGTCCTGACTTTC; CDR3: CAIKASGANVLTF
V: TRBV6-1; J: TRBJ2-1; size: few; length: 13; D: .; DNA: TGTGCCAGCAGTGTAGCGTACTACAATGAGCAGTTCTTC; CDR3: CASSVAYYNEQFF
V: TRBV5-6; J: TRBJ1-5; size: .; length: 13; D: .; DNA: TGTGCCAGCTCGGGGGGTGCCAATCAGCCCCAGCATTTT; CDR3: CASSGGANQPQHF
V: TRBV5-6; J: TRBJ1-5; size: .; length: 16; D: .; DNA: TGTGCCAGCAGCTTGCGTAGTTCGAGATCGCTTCAGCCCCAGCATTTT; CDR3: CASSLRSSRSLQPQHF
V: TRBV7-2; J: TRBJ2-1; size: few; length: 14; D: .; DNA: TGTGCCAGCAGCTTAGGGCGGGAATTTCATGAGCAGTTCTTC; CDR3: CASSLGREFHEQFF
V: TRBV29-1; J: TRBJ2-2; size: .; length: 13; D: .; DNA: TGCAGCGCCGCGACAGGCACTACCGGGGAGCTGTTTTTT; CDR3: CSAATGTTGELFF
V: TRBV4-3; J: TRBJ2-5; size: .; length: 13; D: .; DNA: TGCGCCAGCAGCCAAGGACTAGGAGAGACCCAGTACTTC; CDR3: CASSQGLGETQYF
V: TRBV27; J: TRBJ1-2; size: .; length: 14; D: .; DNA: TGTGCCAGCAGTTTATCGCGCGGAGAGAATGGCTACACCTTC; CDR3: CASSLSRGENGYTF
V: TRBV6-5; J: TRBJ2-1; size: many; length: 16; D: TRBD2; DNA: TGTGCCAGCAGTTTGGGACTAGCGGGAGTTAGAGATGAGCAGTTCTTC; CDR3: CASSLGLAGVRDEQFF
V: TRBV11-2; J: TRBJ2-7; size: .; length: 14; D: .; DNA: TGTGCCAGCAGCTTAGTCGGGGACCGGAACGAGCAGTACTTC; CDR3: CASSLVGDRNEQYF
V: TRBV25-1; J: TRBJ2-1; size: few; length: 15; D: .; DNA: TGTGCCAGCGAACAGAGAGCAGGCTCCTACAATGAGCAGTTCTTC; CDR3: CASEQRAGSYNEQFF